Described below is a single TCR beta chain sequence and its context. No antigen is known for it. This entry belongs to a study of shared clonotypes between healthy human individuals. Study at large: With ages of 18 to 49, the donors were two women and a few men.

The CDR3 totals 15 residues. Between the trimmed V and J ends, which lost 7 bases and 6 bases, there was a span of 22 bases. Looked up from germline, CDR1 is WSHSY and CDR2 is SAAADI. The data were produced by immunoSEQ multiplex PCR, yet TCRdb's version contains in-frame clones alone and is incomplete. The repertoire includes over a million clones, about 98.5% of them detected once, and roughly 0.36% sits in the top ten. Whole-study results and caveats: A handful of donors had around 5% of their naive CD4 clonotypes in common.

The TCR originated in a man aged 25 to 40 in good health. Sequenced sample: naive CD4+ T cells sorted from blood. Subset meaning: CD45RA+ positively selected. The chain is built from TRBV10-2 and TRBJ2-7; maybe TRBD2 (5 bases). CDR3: CASKEEAPPPLEQYF. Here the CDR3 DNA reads TGCGCCAGCAAGGAGGAGGCTCCACCCCCTCTCGAGCAGTACTTC.